A selection of T cell receptor beta chains follows, all from one sample in a study of beta chain features in type 1 diabetes. Clones were sequenced by immunoSEQ multiplex PCR, and TCRdb holds only the in-frame ones, with some missing. The sample carries 350,000 to 450,000 clones, 14% recorded once. The specimen sequenced was naive CD4+ T cells from blood. Receptors originate from a man aged 25-40 years in good health. CDR3s include the opening cysteine and the closing phenylalanine or tryptophan. The D gene is left open where the match is weak. Only part of the rows carry a size: once, few, many, or a class if the clone is expanded.

v_call: TRBV30; clone_size: few; d_call: NA; j_call: TRBJ2-3; cdr3_nt: TGTGCCTGGACTCATCGGGATACGCAGTATTTT; cdr3_aa: CAWTHRDTQYF
v_call: TRBV13; clone_size: NA; d_call: NA; j_call: TRBJ2-3; cdr3_nt: TGTGCCAGCAGCTTAGCGGGATGGCCCGATGAGGATACGCAGTATTTT; cdr3_aa: CASSLAGWPDEDTQYF
v_call: TRBV9; clone_size: NA; d_call: NA; j_call: TRBJ2-5; cdr3_nt: TGTGCCAGCAGCGTAGATGGCAGGTCGAAGACCCAGTACTTC; cdr3_aa: CASSVDGRSKTQYF
v_call: TRBV7-2; clone_size: many; d_call: NA; j_call: TRBJ2-1; cdr3_nt: TGTGCCAGCAGCTTCCTCGGGACGTACAATGAGCAGTTCTTC; cdr3_aa: CASSFLGTYNEQFF
v_call: TRBV30; clone_size: NA; d_call: NA; j_call: TRBJ2-3; cdr3_nt: TGTGCCTGGAGTCCTAGCACAGATACGCAGTATTTT; cdr3_aa: CAWSPSTDTQYF
v_call: TRBV18; clone_size: few; d_call: TRBD1; j_call: TRBJ2-1; cdr3_nt: TGTGCCAGCTCACCAGGACAGGGGGCCTACAATGAGCAGTTCTTC; cdr3_aa: CASSPGQGAYNEQFF
v_call: TRBV29-1; clone_size: NA; d_call: NA; j_call: TRBJ2-2; cdr3_nt: TGCAGCGTTGGAAAGGCTTCGAACACCGGGGAGCTGTTTTTT; cdr3_aa: CSVGKASNTGELFF
v_call: TRBV29-1; clone_size: few; d_call: TRBD1; j_call: TRBJ1-1; cdr3_nt: TGCAGCGTTGGCCCAACCACAGGGGGCGGTTTTCGGACTGAAGCTTTCTTT; cdr3_aa: CSVGPTTGGGFRTEAFF
v_call: TRBV30; clone_size: few; d_call: NA; j_call: TRBJ1-1; cdr3_nt: TGTGCCTGGACGGGACCTGGAAGGAGGGAAGTGAACACTGAAGCTTTCTTT; cdr3_aa: CAWTGPGRREVNTEAFF
v_call: TRBV10-3; clone_size: NA; d_call: NA; j_call: TRBJ2-5; cdr3_nt: TGTGCCATCAGTGAGGTGGCGGGGGAGACCCAGTACTTC; cdr3_aa: CAISEVAGETQYF
v_call: TRBV2; clone_size: NA; d_call: NA; j_call: TRBJ2-7; cdr3_nt: TGTGCCAGCAAAATACTAGTCAGCTCCTACGAGCAGTACTTC; cdr3_aa: CASKILVSSYEQYF
v_call: TRBV2; clone_size: NA; d_call: NA; j_call: TRBJ1-4; cdr3_nt: TGTGCCAGCAGTGCGAGGGGACCGAGCGCACCCCATAAACTGTTTTTT; cdr3_aa: CASSARGPSAPHKLFF
v_call: TRBV27; clone_size: few; d_call: NA; j_call: TRBJ2-3; cdr3_nt: TGTGCCAGCAGACGAGCCGCCGCAGGGATTTCCACAGATACGCAGTATTTT; cdr3_aa: CASRRAAAGISTDTQYF
v_call: TRBV18; clone_size: NA; d_call: NA; j_call: TRBJ2-5; cdr3_nt: TGTGCCAGCTCACCAAGGAACGTTCTGACAGAGACCCAGTACTTC; cdr3_aa: CASSPRNVLTETQYF
v_call: TRBV19; clone_size: NA; d_call: NA; j_call: TRBJ2-3; cdr3_nt: TGTGCCAGTAGAAGGGGCAGCACAGATACGCAGTATTTT; cdr3_aa: CASRRGSTDTQYF
v_call: TRBV18; clone_size: NA; d_call: NA; j_call: TRBJ2-3; cdr3_nt: TGTGCCAGCTCACTTCGGGGCGGGACCTATACGCAGTATTTT; cdr3_aa: CASSLRGGTYTQYF
v_call: TRBV30; clone_size: NA; d_call: NA; j_call: TRBJ2-5; cdr3_nt: TGTGCCTGGAGTGTAGGGGGGAGAACGGAGACCCAGTACTTC; cdr3_aa: CAWSVGGRTETQYF
v_call: TRBV5-1; clone_size: NA; d_call: TRBD2; j_call: TRBJ2-1; cdr3_nt: TGCGCCAGCAGCAGTAGCGGGGGCAGCTCCTACAATGAGCAGTTCTTC; cdr3_aa: CASSSSGGSSYNEQFF
v_call: TRBV5-1; clone_size: few; d_call: TRBD1; j_call: TRBJ2-3; cdr3_nt: TGCGCCAGCACCCGGACAGGGATGTTGGATACGCAGTATTTT; cdr3_aa: CASTRTGMLDTQYF
v_call: TRBV5-6; clone_size: NA; d_call: NA; j_call: TRBJ2-4; cdr3_nt: TGTGCCAGCAGTATAGGACAGCCCCTAGCCAAAAACATTCAGTACTTC; cdr3_aa: CASSIGQPLAKNIQYF
v_call: TRBV29-1; clone_size: NA; d_call: TRBD2; j_call: TRBJ2-1; cdr3_nt: TGCAGCGTTGGATACCTAGCGGGCAATGAGCAGTTCTTC; cdr3_aa: CSVGYLAGNEQFF
v_call: TRBV27; clone_size: NA; d_call: TRBD2; j_call: TRBJ2-3; cdr3_nt: TGTGCCAGCACCTTTAGCGGGATGGGCACAGATACGCAGTATTTT; cdr3_aa: CASTFSGMGTDTQYF
v_call: TRBV14; clone_size: few; d_call: NA; j_call: TRBJ1-2; cdr3_nt: TGTGCCAGCAGCCAAGTAGGAAGTCTTTTCGGTTACACCTTC; cdr3_aa: CASSQVGSLFGYTF
v_call: TRBV6-6; clone_size: few; d_call: NA; j_call: TRBJ2-5; cdr3_nt: TGTGCCAGCAGTCCCTCCGGGCAAGAGACCCAGTACTTC; cdr3_aa: CASSPSGQETQYF
v_call: TRBV4-3; clone_size: NA; d_call: NA; j_call: TRBJ2-1; cdr3_nt: TGCGCCAGCAGCCAAGATAGCGTTCAGGAGCAGTTCTTC; cdr3_aa: CASSQDSVQEQFF
v_call: TRBV5-1; clone_size: NA; d_call: NA; j_call: TRBJ2-3; cdr3_nt: TGCGCCAGCAGGGAAAACACAGATACGCAGTATTTT; cdr3_aa: CASRENTDTQYF
v_call: TRBV14; clone_size: few; d_call: NA; j_call: TRBJ2-2; cdr3_nt: TGTGCCAGCAGCCAAGTAAACGGACAGAACACCGGGGAGCTGTTTTTT; cdr3_aa: CASSQVNGQNTGELFF
v_call: TRBV9; clone_size: few; d_call: TRBD1; j_call: TRBJ1-2; cdr3_nt: TGTGCCAGCAGCCCCGGGACAGACTATGGCTACACCTTC; cdr3_aa: CASSPGTDYGYTF
v_call: TRBV13; clone_size: NA; d_call: NA; j_call: TRBJ2-7; cdr3_nt: TGTGCCAGCAGATCCCAGGGGAGCTCCTACGAGCAGTACTTC; cdr3_aa: CASRSQGSSYEQYF
v_call: TRBV25-1; clone_size: NA; d_call: TRBD1; j_call: TRBJ2-3; cdr3_nt: TGTGCCAGGAGGGGGCTCCATAGCACAGATACGCAGTATTTT; cdr3_aa: CARRGLHSTDTQYF
v_call: TRBV7-2; clone_size: NA; d_call: NA; j_call: TRBJ2-5; cdr3_nt: TGTGCCAGCCAAACCTCTTTAGCGTCCCAAGAGACCCAGTACTTC; cdr3_aa: CASQTSLASQETQYF
v_call: TRBV7-9; clone_size: NA; d_call: NA; j_call: TRBJ1-2; cdr3_nt: TGTGCCAGCAGCTTAGCGGCATACGGGGGCTACACCTTC; cdr3_aa: CASSLAAYGGYTF
v_call: TRBV10-3; clone_size: NA; d_call: NA; j_call: TRBJ2-1; cdr3_nt: TGTGCCATCAGTGTATCCCTGAACTCCTACAATGAGCAGTTCTTC; cdr3_aa: CAISVSLNSYNEQFF
v_call: TRBV28; clone_size: few; d_call: NA; j_call: TRBJ2-7; cdr3_nt: TGTGCCAGCAGTCAAGGGGGACCCTACGAGCAGTACTTC; cdr3_aa: CASSQGGPYEQYF
v_call: TRBV5-6; clone_size: NA; d_call: NA; j_call: TRBJ2-5; cdr3_nt: TGTGCCAGCAGCTTGCCGGGATCTAACCAAGAGACCCAGTACTTC; cdr3_aa: CASSLPGSNQETQYF
v_call: TRBV15; clone_size: NA; d_call: NA; j_call: TRBJ2-7; cdr3_nt: TGTGCCACCAGCAGAGATCCAGGCCGAGAGGCCTACGAGCAGTACTTC; cdr3_aa: CATSRDPGREAYEQYF
v_call: TRBV5-4; clone_size: NA; d_call: TRBD2; j_call: TRBJ2-1; cdr3_nt: TGTGCCAGCAGCCAAGGGACTAGAGCCAATGAGCAGTTCTTC; cdr3_aa: CASSQGTRANEQFF
v_call: TRBV4-1; clone_size: NA; d_call: TRBD1; j_call: TRBJ2-4; cdr3_nt: TGCGCCAGCAGCCGCCGGACAGGGGCGGCGGACATTCAGTACTTC; cdr3_aa: CASSRRTGAADIQYF
v_call: TRBV6-5; clone_size: NA; d_call: TRBD2; j_call: TRBJ2-3; cdr3_nt: TGTGCCAGCAGTCTCGGACTAGCACGCACAGATACGCAGTATTTT; cdr3_aa: CASSLGLARTDTQYF
v_call: TRBV9; clone_size: few; d_call: NA; j_call: TRBJ1-1; cdr3_nt: TGTGCCAGCATCAGAGGGGGGACAACTGAAGCTTTCTTT; cdr3_aa: CASIRGGTTEAFF
v_call: TRBV6-5; clone_size: few; d_call: NA; j_call: TRBJ2-1; cdr3_nt: TGTGCCAGCAGTTACTCAGCGACAGGTGTAAATGAGCAGTTCTTC; cdr3_aa: CASSYSATGVNEQFF
v_call: TRBV7-3; clone_size: NA; d_call: TRBD2; j_call: TRBJ2-3; cdr3_nt: TGTGCCAGCAGCCCCAATAGCGGGAGTGTCCCAGATACGCAGTATTTT; cdr3_aa: CASSPNSGSVPDTQYF
v_call: TRBV11-3; clone_size: NA; d_call: NA; j_call: TRBJ1-1; cdr3_nt: TGTGCCAGCAGCACCCGGCAGGGGCCCACTGAAGCTTTCTTT; cdr3_aa: CASSTRQGPTEAFF
v_call: TRBV30; clone_size: NA; d_call: NA; j_call: TRBJ1-4; cdr3_nt: TGTGCCTGGAGTAGGATGAATGAAAAACTGTTTTTT; cdr3_aa: CAWSRMNEKLFF
v_call: TRBV6-6; clone_size: NA; d_call: TRBD2; j_call: TRBJ2-5; cdr3_nt: TGTGCCAGCAGTTATTTCGGGGGGGCCCAGTACTTC; cdr3_aa: CASSYFGGAQYF
v_call: TRBV7-9; clone_size: few; d_call: NA; j_call: TRBJ1-1; cdr3_nt: TGTGCCAGCAGCTCCACTGAGGGGATGAACACTGAAGCTTTCTTT; cdr3_aa: CASSSTEGMNTEAFF